What follows is one TCR beta chain and its context. The data are from a study of shared clonotypes between healthy human individuals. Study details: The study used three CD4 naive, three CD4 memory, two CD8 naive and one CD8 memory plate per donor.

The table came from immunoSEQ multiplex PCR; TCRdb's copy has only in-frame clones and leaves some out. Among some 2,500,000 clones listed, less than 95% were seen once. Looked up from germline, CDR1 is PRHDT and CDR2 is FYEKMQ (reference sequence). With V trimmed by 4 bases and J by 7 bases, 11 bases remained unmatched. This CDR3 comprises 16 residues. This TCR derives from a man aged 18 to 29 in good health. Some clones in this sample may be carry-over from other donors' samples. Specimen: naive CD4+ T cells from PBMCs. Noted subset: CD45RA+ positively selected. The chain has TRBV13 and TRBJ2-1; 9 positions agree with TRBD1. The CDR3 DNA sequence: TGTGCCAGCAGCTCCTCGCGGGACAGGGTTGTGAATGAGCAGTTCTTC. Amino acids: CASSSSRDRVVNEQFF.